The sequence of this T cell receptor beta chain was determined in a study of cytotoxic CD8 clonotypes in ibrutinib-treated CLL. Concerning this clone itself: Its antigen is not known.

Notes on the study in general: Shared public clonotypes were rare, and on treatment they either got smaller or stayed the same.

Cryopreserved PBMCs supplied approximately 1.9 micrograms of genomic DNA for TCR beta libraries. Data came from immunoSEQ multiplex PCR; TCRdb stores just in-frame clones and leaves some out. The table shows about 40,000 clones, with less than 85% occurring only once. CDR3 length: 17 residues. V shed 8 bases and J 5 bases; nucleotides not matched to a gene: 20. CDR1 SNHLY and CDR2 FYNNEI come from the germline V gene. The clonotype comes from a human donor with chronic lymphocytic leukemia. The chain carries TRBV2 and TRBJ2-5; 7 bases agree with TRBD1. The sample consisted of PBMCs, taken at disease progression, from a patient treated with ibrutinib. The CDR3 DNA reads as TGTGCCAGCCGCTCGCGCCGAGGACAGGCTAGGTGGGAGACCCAGTACTTC. This sequence encodes CASRSRRGQARWETQYF.